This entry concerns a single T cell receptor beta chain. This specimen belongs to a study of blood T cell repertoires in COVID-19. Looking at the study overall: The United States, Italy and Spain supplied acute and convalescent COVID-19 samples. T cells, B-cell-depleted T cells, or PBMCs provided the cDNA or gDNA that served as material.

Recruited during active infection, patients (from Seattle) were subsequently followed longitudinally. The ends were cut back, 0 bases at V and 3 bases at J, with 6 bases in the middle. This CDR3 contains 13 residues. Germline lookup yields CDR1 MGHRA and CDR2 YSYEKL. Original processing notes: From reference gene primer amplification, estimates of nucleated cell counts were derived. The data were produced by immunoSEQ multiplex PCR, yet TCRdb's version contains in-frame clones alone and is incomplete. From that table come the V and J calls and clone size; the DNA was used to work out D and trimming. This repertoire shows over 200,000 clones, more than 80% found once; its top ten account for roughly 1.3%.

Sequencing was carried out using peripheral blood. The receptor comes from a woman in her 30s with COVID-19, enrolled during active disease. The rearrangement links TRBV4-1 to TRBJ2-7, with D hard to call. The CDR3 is CASSQDLVYEQYF. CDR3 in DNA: TGCGCCAGCAGCCAAGATCTAGTCTACGAGCAGTACTTC.